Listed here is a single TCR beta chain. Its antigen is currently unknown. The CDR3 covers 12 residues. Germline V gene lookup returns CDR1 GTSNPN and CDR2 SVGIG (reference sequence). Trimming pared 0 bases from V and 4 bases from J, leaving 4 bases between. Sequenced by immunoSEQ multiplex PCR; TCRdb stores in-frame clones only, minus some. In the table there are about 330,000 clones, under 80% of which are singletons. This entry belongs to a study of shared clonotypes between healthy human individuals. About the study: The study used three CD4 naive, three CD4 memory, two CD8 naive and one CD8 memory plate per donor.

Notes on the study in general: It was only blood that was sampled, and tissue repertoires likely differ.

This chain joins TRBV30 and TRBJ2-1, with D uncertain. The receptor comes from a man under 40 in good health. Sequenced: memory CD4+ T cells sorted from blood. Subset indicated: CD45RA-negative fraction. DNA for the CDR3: TGTGCCTGGAGTGTACGTTACAATGAGCAGTTCTTC. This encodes CAWSVRYNEQFF.